Presented here are 22 T cell receptor beta chains from one specimen sequenced in a study of blood T cells in healthy people across ages (dated by TCRdb to the mid-2010s). The protocol used for the library was 5' RACE. A second about 7 to 11 cycle PCR used a sample-barcoded 5' primer and a J-beta primer mix. TCRdb's own reprocessing of the public reads used fastp at Q25 and MiXCR and kept productive beta chains. CDR3 protein duplicates are merged, each entry listing the most common genes and DNA. Counted in this sample were fewer than 2,000,000 distinct CDR3 sequences; 35% to 50% of them appeared once. The top ten hold about 23% of the sample. Material for sequencing was blood. The receptors were sampled from a human donor in good health.

The rearrangement uses TRBV10-3 and TRBJ1-6; no definite D call. V was trimmed by 10 bases and J by 0 bases, leaving 10 bases between them. Germline V gives CDR1 ENHRY, CDR2 SYGVKD. The CDR3 extends over 14 amino acids. The CDR3 is CASGESSYNSPLHF. The CDR3, as DNA: TGTGCCAGCGGAGAGAGCTCCTATAATTCACCCCTCCACTTT.

This clonotype appeared a few times. The chain carries TRBV20-1 and TRBJ1-2, with 8 bases lining up with TRBD1. The CDR3 covers 13 residues. Trimming removed 3 bases from V and 6 bases from J; junction bases left unmatched: 6. CDR1 and CDR2 (germline): DFQATT, SNEGSKA (reference sequence). The CDR3 is CSARADRDHGYTF. CDR3 DNA sequence: TGCAGTGCTAGGGCGGACAGGGATCATGGCTACACCTTC.

The chain uses TRBV6-2 or TRBV6-3 and TRBJ1-2; 8 bases line up with TRBD1. The germline gives CDR1 MNHEY, CDR2 SVGEGT. The CDR3 loop spans 14 amino acids. The V segment lost 5 bases and the J segment 4 bases; nucleotides outside the gene matches: 6. The CDR3 DNA is TGTGCCAGCAGTCGCCAGGGGGCAGGCTATGGCTACACCTTC. This encodes CASSRQGAGYGYTF.

V usage is TRBV12-3 or TRBV12-4 and J usage is TRBJ2-1; a weak D match, TRBD1 (6 bases). The length of the CDR3 is 17 residues. Deletions cut 2 bases from V and 7 bases from J, with 21 bases between. The CDR3 loop reads CASSLQLGSGVGNEQFF. In DNA form, the CDR3 reads TGTGCCAGCAGTTTACAGTTGGGGTCAGGGGTTGGGAATGAGCAGTTCTTC.

This clonotype appeared a few times. The chain recombines TRBV5-1 with TRBJ2-7, with 7 bases matching TRBD1. Looked up from germline, CDR1 is SGHRS and CDR2 is YFSETQ. V was pared by 0 bases and J by 5 bases, with 11 bases of the junction left unmatched. CDR3 length: 16 residues. The CDR3 protein is CASSLGDSWLIDEQYF. The CDR3 region has the DNA TGCGCCAGCAGCTTGGGGGACAGTTGGTTAATCGACGAGCAGTACTTC.

The J gene is TRBJ1-4, the V gene TRBV7-2; D is uncertain. Germline V gives CDR1 SGHTA, CDR2 FQGNSA. This CDR3 has 13 amino acids. Deletions cut 1 base from V and 8 bases from J, with 8 bases between. The CDR3 DNA follows: TGTGCCAGCAGCTTAGAGGCACGAGAAAAACTGTTTTTT. Protein product: CASSLEAREKLFF.

The chain joins TRBV11-2 to TRBJ2-1; TRBD2 aligns across 8 bases. CDR1 is SGHAT and CDR2 is FQNNGV in the germline V gene. The CDR3 has 18 amino acids. J was trimmed by 3 bases and V by 5 bases; bases with no gene match: 15. The CDR3 DNA is TGTGCCAGCAGCCACTATAGCGGGACGCCCCGAGACTACAATGAGCAGTTCTTC. As protein: CASSHYSGTPRDYNEQFF. The complete variable domain, with remaining parts taken from reference TRBV11-2 and TRBJ2-1, reads EAGVAQSPRYKIIEKRQSVAFWCNPISGHATLYWYQQILGQGPKLLIQFQNNGVVDDSQLPKDRFSAERLKGVDSTLKIQPAKLEDSAVYLCASSHYSGTPRDYNEQFFGPGTRLTVL.

The CDR3 DNA follows: TGTGAGACGAAGGGACAAATAAGGGGTAGCACTGAAGCTTTCTTT. It encodes CETKGQIRGSTEAFF. The chain joins TRBV27 to TRBJ1-1, with a weak D call TRBD1 (6 bases). In germline, CDR1 is MNHEY, CDR2 SMNVEV (reference sequence). This CDR3 has 15 residues.

A few counts support this clonotype. V is TRBV7-2 and J is TRBJ1-6, with no clear D. In germline, CDR1 is SGHTA, CDR2 FQGNSA. V was shortened by 5 bases and J by 0 bases, with 11 bases between the two germline ends. The CDR3 totals 16 residues. CDR3 amino acids: CASSDLLYSYNSPLHF. The CDR3 DNA is TGTGCCAGCAGCGACCTACTATACTCCTATAATTCACCCCTCCACTTT. Supplemented by reference TRBV7-2 and TRBJ1-6, the full variable domain reads GAGVSQSPSNKVTEKGKDVELRCDPISGHTALYWYRQSLGQGLEFLIYFQGNSAPDKSGLPSDRFSAERTGGSVSTLTIQRTQQEDSAVYLCASSDLLYSYNSPLHFGNGTRLTVT.

J is TRBJ1-5 and V is TRBV29-1, with D unclear. This CDR3 comprises 14 residues. Germline V gene lookup returns CDR1 SQVTM and CDR2 ANQGSEA. V was shortened by 7 bases and J by 0 bases, with 13 bases between the two germline ends. The CDR3 DNA follows: TGCAGCGCTGGTGACACTTATAGCAATCAGCCCCAGCATTTT. It is translated as CSAGDTYSNQPQHF.

The chain links TRBV5-1 to TRBJ1-1, with TRBD1 matching 10 bases. Germline CDR1 and CDR2: SGHRS and YFSETQ. V trimming: 4 bases; J trimming: 0 bases; junction bases outside the gene matches: 9. This CDR3 is built from 17 residues. CDR3 DNA sequence: TGCGCCAGCAGCGTGCCGGGACAGGGGTCTATGAACACTGAAGCTTTCTTT. Protein: CASSVPGQGSMNTEAFF.

This clonotype has more than one count but fewer than ten. The CDR3 DNA reads TGTGCCATCAAACTAGCGGGGGGGCAAGAGACCCAGTACTTC. Its protein is CAIKLAGGQETQYF. The chain couples TRBV10-3 to TRBJ2-5; the match to TRBD2 covers 13 bases. Germline V gives CDR1 ENHRY, CDR2 SYGVKD. This CDR3 is built from 14 residues. V lost 7 bases to trimming and J lost 2 bases; unmatched junction nucleotides: 1.

The rearrangement links TRBV5-1 to TRBJ1-4, with 7 bases lining up with TRBD1. Trimming removed 0 bases from V and 0 bases from J; junction bases left unmatched: 2. The CDR3 is 16 amino acids. The V gene's germline CDR1 is SGHRS and CDR2 YFSETQ. The CDR3 loop is CASSLGGTATNEKLFF. CDR3 bases: TGCGCCAGCAGCTTGGGGGGGACAGCAACTAATGAAAAACTGTTTTTT.

This clonotype has a handful of counts. A read error may produce the germline difference seen at one junction end. V gene TRBV20-1 combines with J gene TRBJ2-7, with TRBD1 as a possible D gene (6 bases). CDR1 is DFQATT, CDR2 SNEGSKA, per germline (reference sequence). The CDR3 runs 14 residues. Here the CDR3 reads CSARDGGRAYAQYF. The CDR3 bases are TGCAGTGCTAGAGATGGGGGCAGGGCCTACGCGCAGTACTTC.

This clonotype occurred a few times. The V gene is TRBV4-3, the J gene TRBJ2-5, with 7 nucleotides matching TRBD1. This CDR3 is 14 amino acids long. V lost 0 bases and J lost 11; bases outside the gene matches: 9. The V gene's germline CDR1 is LGHNA and CDR2 YSLEER. CDR3 bases: TGCGCCAGCAGCCAAGAACTCTGGGACAGTGAGCAGTACTTC. Translating gives CASSQELWDSEQYF.

The chain combines TRBV12-3 or TRBV12-4 with TRBJ1-5, with unresolved D. The CDR3 extends over 14 amino acids. V shed 3 bases and J shed 6 bases, with 12 bases lying between them. The CDR3 nucleotides read TGTGCCAGCAGTTTTGGGGATTCAGGTCAGCCCCAGCATTTT. This sequence encodes CASSFGDSGQPQHF.

This chain uses TRBV6-5 with TRBJ2-7; 10 bases map to TRBD1. Germline assignment: CDR1 MNHEY and CDR2 SVGAGI. The CDR3 spans 12 residues. V lost 8 bases and J lost 5; bases outside the gene matches: 3. The CDR3 region is CASLTGGHEQYF. As DNA, the CDR3 is TGTGCCAGCCTGACAGGGGGCCACGAGCAGTACTTC.

There are a few counts of this clonotype. CDR3 sequence reads: CASRIGTGAYNEQFF. The DNA of the CDR3 is TGCGCCAGCAGAATTGGGACAGGGGCCTACAATGAGCAGTTCTTC. V gene TRBV5-1 combines with J gene TRBJ2-1, with 10 bases that match TRBD1. The CDR3 has 15 amino acids. V shed 5 bases, J shed 2 bases, and the junction held 4 bases outside the gene matches. Germline CDR1 SGHRS, CDR2 YFSETQ.

The V gene is TRBV20-1, the J gene TRBJ1-2; a possible D gene is TRBD1 (5 bases). This CDR3 spans 13 amino acids. V lost 7 bases to trimming and J lost 2 bases, with 14 bases between them. Per germline, CDR1 DFQATT and CDR2 SNEGSKA (reference sequence). The CDR3 nucleotides read TGCAGTGTACCGACAGAATACAACTATGGCTACACCTTC. Residues: CSVPTEYNYGYTF.

The chain links TRBV4-3 to TRBJ1-2, with 11 bases matching TRBD1. V shed 4 bases, J shed 4 bases, and the junction held 5 bases outside the gene matches. The CDR3 loop spans 15 amino acids. Per the germline V gene, CDR1 is LGHNA and CDR2 is YSLEER. The CDR3: CASSPGTGGCYGYTF. In DNA form, the CDR3 reads TGCGCCAGCAGCCCGGGGACAGGGGGGTGCTATGGCTACACCTTC.

This rearrangement joins TRBV6-5 to TRBJ2-2; D is unresolved. The CDR3 spans 13 residues. CDR1 is MNHEY, CDR2 SVGAGI, per germline. Trimming cost V 7 bases and J 4 bases, with 10 bases left between them. The CDR3 here is CASTLLGTGELFF. The CDR3 DNA reads as TGTGCCAGCACCTTACTGGGCACCGGGGAGCTGTTTTTT.

Remarks on this clonotype: The germline gene is not matched at one end of the junction; a read error may be the cause. The chain is built from TRBV6-5 and TRBJ1-2; no definite D call. The CDR3 extends over 16 amino acids. CDR1 and CDR2 from the germline V gene are MNHEY and SVGAGI. CDR3 protein: CVSSYYGEGSLYGYTF. The CDR3 DNA reads as TGTGTCAGCAGTTACTACGGGGAAGGGAGCTTATATGGCTACACCTTC.